Listed here are 5 T cell receptor beta chains from one sample, sequenced in a study of blood T cell repertoires in COVID-19. Generated by immunoSEQ multiplex PCR, the TCRdb table keeps only in-frame clones and is missing some. Of around 300,000 clones in the sample, approximately 88% were seen once. The source material was peripheral blood. The origin of the receptors is a man aged 50 to 59 with acute or convalescent COVID-19.

The genes are TRBV7-3 and TRBJ2-7; D might be TRBD2 (6 bases). The CDR3 contains 14 residues. The germline V gene encodes CDR1 SGHTA and CDR2 FQGTGA. V lost 5 bases and J lost 7, with 18 bases in between. The CDR3 coding sequence is TGTGCCAGCAGCCGGTGGGGAGCGGGTTCGGAGCAGTACTTC. It codes for CASSRWGAGSEQYF.

This chain uses TRBV3-1 (or the pseudogene TRBV3-2) with TRBJ2-2; TRBD2 matches at 8 bases. The length of the CDR3 is 14 residues. V lost 4 bases to trimming and J lost 7 bases; unmatched junction nucleotides: 5. Germline CDR1 and CDR2: LGHDT and YNNKEL (reference sequence). CDR3 sequence: CASSPGTRNGELFF. The CDR3 coding sequence is TGTGCCAGCAGCCCCGGGACTAGAAACGGGGAGCTGTTTTTT.

V gene TRBV5-4 combines with J gene TRBJ2-7; 15 positions agree with TRBD2. Germline V gene lookup returns CDR1 SGHNT and CDR2 YYREEE (reference sequence). The CDR3 is made up of 17 amino acids. Losses at the gene ends were 5 bases for V and 0 bases for J; bases not matched to a gene: 6. CDR3 bases: TGTGCCAGCAGTCCCGGGACTAGCGGGGGGCCCTCCTACGAGCAGTACTTC. Translation gives CASSPGTSGGPSYEQYF.

The rearrangement joins TRBV12-5 to TRBJ2-4, with 8 bases aligning to TRBD1. This CDR3 region has 15 residues. The V and J ends lost 7 bases and 2 bases, in that order; junction bases with no gene match: 7. From germline, CDR1 is LGHNT and CDR2 FRNRAP. The CDR3 spells CASVLDREPKNIQYF. The CDR3 coding sequence is TGTGCTAGTGTCCTGGACAGGGAACCCAAAAACATTCAGTACTTC.

CDR3 sequence reads: CSVSPGITGELFF. The CDR3 nucleotides read TGCAGTGTTAGTCCGGGGATAACCGGGGAGCTGTTTTTT. The chain links TRBV20-1 to TRBJ2-2; tentative D call: TRBD2 (5 bases). Germline CDR1 and CDR2: DFQATT and SNEGSKA (reference sequence). CDR3 length equals 13 residues. V was shortened by 7 bases and J by 5 bases, with 14 bases between the two germline ends.